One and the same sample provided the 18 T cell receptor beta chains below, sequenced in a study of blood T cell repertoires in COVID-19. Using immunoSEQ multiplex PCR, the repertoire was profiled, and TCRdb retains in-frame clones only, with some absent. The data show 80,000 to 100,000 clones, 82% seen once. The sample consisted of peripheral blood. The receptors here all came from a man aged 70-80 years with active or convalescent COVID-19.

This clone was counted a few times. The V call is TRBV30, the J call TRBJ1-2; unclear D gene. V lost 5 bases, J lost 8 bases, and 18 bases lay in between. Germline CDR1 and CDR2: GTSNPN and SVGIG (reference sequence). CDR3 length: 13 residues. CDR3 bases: TGTGCCTGGTTCAGCGGGCAGGTAGGAGGCTACACCTTC. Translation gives CAWFSGQVGGYTF.

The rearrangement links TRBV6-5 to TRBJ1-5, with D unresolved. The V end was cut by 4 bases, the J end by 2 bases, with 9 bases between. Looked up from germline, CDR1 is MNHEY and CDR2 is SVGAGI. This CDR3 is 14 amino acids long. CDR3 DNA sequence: TGTGCCAGCAGTTCGCCCGGGGGCAATCAGCCCCAGCATTTT. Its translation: CASSSPGGNQPQHF.

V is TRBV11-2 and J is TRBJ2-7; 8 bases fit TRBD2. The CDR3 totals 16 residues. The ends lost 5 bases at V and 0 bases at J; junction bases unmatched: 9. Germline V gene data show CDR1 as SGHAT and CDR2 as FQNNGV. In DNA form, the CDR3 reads TGTGCCAGCAGCGCCCGACTAGCGCCGAGCTCCTACGAGCAGTACTTC. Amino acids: CASSARLAPSSYEQYF.

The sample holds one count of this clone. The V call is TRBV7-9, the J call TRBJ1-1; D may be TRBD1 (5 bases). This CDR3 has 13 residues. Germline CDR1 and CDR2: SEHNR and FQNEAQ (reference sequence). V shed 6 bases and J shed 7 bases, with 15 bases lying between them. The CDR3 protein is CASRPRWGVEAFF. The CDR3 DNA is TGTGCCAGCAGACCGAGATGGGGGGTTGAAGCTTTCTTT.

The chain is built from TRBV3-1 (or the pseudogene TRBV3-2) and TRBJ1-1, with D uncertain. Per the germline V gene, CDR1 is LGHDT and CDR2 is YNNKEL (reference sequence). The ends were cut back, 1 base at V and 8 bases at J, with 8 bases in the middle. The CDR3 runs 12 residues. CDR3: CASSQGPVEAFF. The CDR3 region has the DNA TGTGCCAGCAGCCAAGGTCCCGTGGAAGCTTTCTTT.

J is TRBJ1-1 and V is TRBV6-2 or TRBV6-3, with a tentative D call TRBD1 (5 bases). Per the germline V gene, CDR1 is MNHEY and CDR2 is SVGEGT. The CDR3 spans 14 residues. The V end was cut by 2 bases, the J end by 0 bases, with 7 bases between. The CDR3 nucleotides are TGTGCCAGCAGTTACACAGGTATGAACACTGAAGCTTTCTTT. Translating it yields CASSYTGMNTEAFF.

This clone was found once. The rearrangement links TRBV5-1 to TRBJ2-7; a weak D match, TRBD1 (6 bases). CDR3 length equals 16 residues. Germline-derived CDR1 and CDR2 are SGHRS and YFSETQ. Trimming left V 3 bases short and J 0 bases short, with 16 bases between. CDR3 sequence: CASSSGDTLSSYEQYF. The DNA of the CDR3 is TGCGCCAGCAGCTCAGGGGACACACTGAGCTCCTACGAGCAGTACTTC.

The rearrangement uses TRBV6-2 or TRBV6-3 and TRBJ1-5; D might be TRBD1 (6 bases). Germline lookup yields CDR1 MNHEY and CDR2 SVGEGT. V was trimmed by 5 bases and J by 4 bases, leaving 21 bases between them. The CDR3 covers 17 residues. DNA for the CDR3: TGTGCCAGCAGTGGCGGGCCAGGACAGCTAAGGAATCAGCCCCAGCATTTT. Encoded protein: CASSGGPGQLRNQPQHF.

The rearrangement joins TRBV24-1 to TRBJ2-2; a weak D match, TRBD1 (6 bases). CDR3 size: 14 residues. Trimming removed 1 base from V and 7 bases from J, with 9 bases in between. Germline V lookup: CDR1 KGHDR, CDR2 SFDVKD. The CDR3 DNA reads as TGTGCCACCAGTGATTTTAGGACAGACGGGGAGCTGTTTTTT. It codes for CATSDFRTDGELFF.

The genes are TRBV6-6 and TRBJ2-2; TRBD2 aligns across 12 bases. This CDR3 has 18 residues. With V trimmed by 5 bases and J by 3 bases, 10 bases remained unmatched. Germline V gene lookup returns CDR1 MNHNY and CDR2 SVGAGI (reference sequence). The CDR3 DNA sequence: TGTGCCAGCAGTCCCCGACTGGCTAGCGGGGGGGACACCGGGGAGCTGTTTTTT. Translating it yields CASSPRLASGGDTGELFF.

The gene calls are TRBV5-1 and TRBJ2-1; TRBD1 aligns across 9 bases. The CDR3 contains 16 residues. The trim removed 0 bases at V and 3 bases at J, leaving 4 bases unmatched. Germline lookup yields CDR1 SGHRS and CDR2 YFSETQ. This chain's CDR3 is CASSLGGQGFYNEQFF. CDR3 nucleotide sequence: TGCGCCAGCAGCTTGGGGGGACAGGGTTTCTACAATGAGCAGTTCTTC.

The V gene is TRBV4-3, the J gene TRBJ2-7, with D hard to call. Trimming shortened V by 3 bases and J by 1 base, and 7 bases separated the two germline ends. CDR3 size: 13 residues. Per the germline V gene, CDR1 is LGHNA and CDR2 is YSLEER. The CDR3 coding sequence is TGCGCCAGCAGCCAGCCCGGGTCCTACGAGCAGTACTTC. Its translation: CASSQPGSYEQYF.

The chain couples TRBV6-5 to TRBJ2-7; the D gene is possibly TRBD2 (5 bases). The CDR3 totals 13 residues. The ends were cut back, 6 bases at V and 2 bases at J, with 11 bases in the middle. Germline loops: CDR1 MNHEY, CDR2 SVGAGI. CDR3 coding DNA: TGTGCCAGCAGCCAAGGACTCACCTACGAGCAGTACTTC. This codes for CASSQGLTYEQYF.

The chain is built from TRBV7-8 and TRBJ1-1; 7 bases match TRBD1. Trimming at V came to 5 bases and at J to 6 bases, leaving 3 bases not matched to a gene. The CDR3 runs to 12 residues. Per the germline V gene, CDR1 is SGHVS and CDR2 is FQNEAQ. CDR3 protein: CASSPQGSEAFF. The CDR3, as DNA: TGTGCCAGCAGCCCACAGGGGTCTGAAGCTTTCTTT.

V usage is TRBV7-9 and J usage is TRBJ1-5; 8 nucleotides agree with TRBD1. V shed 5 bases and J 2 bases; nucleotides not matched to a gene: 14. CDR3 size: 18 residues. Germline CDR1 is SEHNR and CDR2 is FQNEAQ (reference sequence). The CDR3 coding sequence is TGTGCCAGCAGCCAAGGGGCAGGGGGCGTGTTGGGCAATCAGCCCCAGCATTTT. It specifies CASSQGAGGVLGNQPQHF.

CDR3 residues: CASSISGGNEQFF. The CDR3 DNA follows: TGTGCCAGTAGTATAAGCGGAGGGAATGAGCAGTTCTTC. The chain joins TRBV19 to TRBJ2-1, with D possibly being TRBD2 (6 bases). This CDR3 contains 13 residues. V gave up 2 bases and J gave up 7 bases, with 9 bases separating them. Germline assignment: CDR1 LNHDA and CDR2 SQIVND (reference sequence).

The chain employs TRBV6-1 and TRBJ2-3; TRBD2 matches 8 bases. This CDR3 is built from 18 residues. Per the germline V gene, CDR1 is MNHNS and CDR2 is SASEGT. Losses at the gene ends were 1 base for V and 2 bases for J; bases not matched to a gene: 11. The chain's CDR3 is CASSEVASGGTTTDTQYF. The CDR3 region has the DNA TGTGCCAGCAGTGAAGTTGCCAGCGGGGGAACGACCACAGATACGCAGTATTTT.

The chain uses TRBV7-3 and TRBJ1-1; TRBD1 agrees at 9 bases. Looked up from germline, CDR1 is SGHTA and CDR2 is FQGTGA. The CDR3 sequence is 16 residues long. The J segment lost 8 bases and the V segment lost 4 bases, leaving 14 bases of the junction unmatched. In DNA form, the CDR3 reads TGTGCCAGCAGCTCATCCTCGTGGGGGACAGGGTCGGAAGCTTTCTTT. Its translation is CASSSSSWGTGSEAFF.